This T cell receptor beta chain comes out of a study of T cells in Graves' hyperthyroidism and ophthalmopathy. Background on the study: Peripheral blood was acquired at first diagnosis, ahead of any therapy whatsoever. Points from the study as a whole: Within blood appeared most thyroid clonotypes that had expanded above 0.001.

Details on this clonotype: Its specificity is unknown.

Amplified TCR beta CDR3 regions came from RNA transcripts. First-round RT-PCR with HTBI primers amplified the TCR CDR3 region. TCRdb independently ran MiXCR on the multiplex PCR reads; one entry per CDR3 protein. There are some 620,000 distinct CDR3 sequences in the sample; roughly 16% occur only once, and 3.8% lies in the top ten. Patients between 18 and 65 years old had hyperthyroidism, newly diagnosed and lasting under 2 months. A roughly 9.3 ml volume of fresh peripheral blood provided the PBMCs. Sequences were obtained from blood. The receptor's source is a woman aged 25 to 45 with Graves' hyperthyroidism.

The DNA of the CDR3 is TGTGCCAGCTCACCGCCCGGGACAGGGCGATCCGGCTACACCTTC. Protein sequence: CASSPPGTGRSGYTF. The chain couples TRBV18 to TRBJ1-2; 9 nucleotides align to TRBD1. The CDR3 runs to 15 residues. CDR1 KGHSH and CDR2 LQKENI come from the germline V gene. Trimming took 3 bases from V and 8 from J; bases not matched to a gene: 10. The variable domain in full, completed from reference TRBV18 and TRBJ1-2, reads NAGVMQNPRHLVRRRGQEARLRCSPMKGHSHVYWYRQLPEEGLKFMVYLQKENIIDESGMPKERFSAEFPKEGPSILRIQQVVRGDSAAYFCASSPPGTGRSGYTFGSGTRLTVV.